This T cell receptor (beta chain) was captured by sequencing in a study of T-cell memory formation after mild COVID-19. The overall study: TCR clustering was largely donor specific. Study-level results: In second-wave clones peaking day 37, SARS-CoV-2 specificity remained unconfirmed.

Concerning this clonotype: Its specificity is not known.

From the 5' RACE reads, TCRdb called clonotypes with MiXCR, one entry per CDR3 protein. The sample carries a few hundred thousand distinct CDR3 sequences, approximately 15% recorded once. V shed 7 bases, J shed 7 bases, and the junction held 3 bases outside the gene matches. CDR3 length: 12 amino acids. Germline V lookup: CDR1 SGHRS, CDR2 YFSETQ. J is TRBJ1-2 and V is TRBV5-1; 11 nucleotides agree with TRBD1. The origin of this receptor is a man aged 18 to 29 who had mild COVID-19 (a few samples of this study predate the infection). Cell type and time point are not known. The sample taken for sequencing was PBMCs or a T cell subset sorted from them (not recorded which). For the CDR3, the DNA is TGCGCCAGCGGACAGGGGGCGCGTGGCTACACCTTC. It codes for CASGQGARGYTF.